This T cell receptor beta chain came from a study of T cell responses to AZD1222 COVID-19 vaccine. Findings and caveats of the study: Donors were chiefly white British, with a greater number of females, and clonal diversity was perhaps underestimated.

This clone has only one observation. Its cognate antigen is unknown. Using immunoSEQ multiplex PCR, the repertoire was profiled, and TCRdb retains in-frame clones only, with some absent. The sample carries fewer than 140,000 clones, almost 90% recorded once. The source is an adult in good health. Sequencing used peripheral blood, obtained on day 0 of AZD1222 vaccination.

The CDR3 loop is CASSPSRVAPGNTIYF. The CDR3 DNA reads as TGTGCCAGCAGCCCAAGCAGGGTCGCACCTGGAAACACCATATATTTT. The V and J genes are TRBV7-2 and TRBJ1-3; D may be TRBD1 (5 bases). The germline V gene has CDR1 SGHTA and CDR2 FQGNSA. This CDR3 contains 16 residues. Trimming took 5 bases from V and 2 from J, leaving 16 bases between them.